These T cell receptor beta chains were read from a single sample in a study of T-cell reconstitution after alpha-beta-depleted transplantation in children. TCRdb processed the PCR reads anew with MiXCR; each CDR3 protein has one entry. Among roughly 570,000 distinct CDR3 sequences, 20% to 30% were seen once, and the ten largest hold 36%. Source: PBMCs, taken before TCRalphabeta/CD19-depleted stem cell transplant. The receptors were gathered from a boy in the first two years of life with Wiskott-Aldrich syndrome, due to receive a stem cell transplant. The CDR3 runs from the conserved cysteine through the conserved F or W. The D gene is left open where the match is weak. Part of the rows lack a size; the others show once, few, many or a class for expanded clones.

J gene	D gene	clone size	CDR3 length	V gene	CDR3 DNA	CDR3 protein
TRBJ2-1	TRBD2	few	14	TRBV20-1	TGCAGTGCAAGACTAGCGGCAACTTACAATGAGCAGTTCTTC	CSARLAATYNEQFF
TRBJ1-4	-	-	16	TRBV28	TGTGCCAGCAGTTTGGCCAGGAGGGTGATTGGGGAAAAACTGTTTTTT	CASSLARRVIGEKLFF
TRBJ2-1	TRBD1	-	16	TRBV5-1	TGCGCCAGCAGCTTCAGGGGGCAATCCCCCTACAATGAGCAGTTCTTC	CASSFRGQSPYNEQFF
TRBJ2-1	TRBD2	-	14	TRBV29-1	TGCAGCCTGCTTCCGGGCGGGAGAATTGATGAGCAGTTCTTC	CSLLPGGRIDEQFF
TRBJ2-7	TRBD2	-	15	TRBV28	TGTGCCAGCAGTTTATTCCGCGGGAGCTCCTACGAGCAGTACTTC	CASSLFRGSSYEQYF
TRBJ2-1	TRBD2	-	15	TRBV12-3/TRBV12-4	TGTGCCAGCAGCTTTAGCGGGAGAGGGCTCAATGAGCAGTTCTTC	CASSFSGRGLNEQFF
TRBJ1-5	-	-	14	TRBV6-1	TGTGCCAGCAGTGGCCGGGGGCACAATCAGCCCCAGCATTTT	CASSGRGHNQPQHF
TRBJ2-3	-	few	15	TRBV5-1	TGCGCCAGCAGCTTGCAAGTCCAGGACACAGATACGCAGTATTTT	CASSLQVQDTDTQYF
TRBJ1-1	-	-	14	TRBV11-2	TGTGCCAGCAGCTCGAACAGGGCGAACACTGAAGCTTTCTTT	CASSSNRANTEAFF
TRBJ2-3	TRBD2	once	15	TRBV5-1	TGCGCCAGCAGTCAACGGGGGGGACGCACAGATACGCAGTATTTT	CASSQRGGRTDTQYF
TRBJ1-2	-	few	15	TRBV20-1	TGCAGTGCTAGAGATCGGGCCAGGAGTAACTATGGCTACACCTTC	CSARDRARSNYGYTF
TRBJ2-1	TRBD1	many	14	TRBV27	TGTGCCAGCAGTTTCCAGGGGGCCTACAATGAGCAGTTCTTC	CASSFQGAYNEQFF
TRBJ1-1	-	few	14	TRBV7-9	TGTGCCAGCAGCTTACCTTCGCTAGTCGGCGGAGCTTTCTTT	CASSLPSLVGGAFF
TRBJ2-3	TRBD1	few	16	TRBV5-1	TGCGCCAGTCCCCGACCCGGGACAGGGGCTCCGGATCCGCAGTATTTT	CASPRPGTGAPDPQYF
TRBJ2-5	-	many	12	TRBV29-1	TGCAGCGTTGGACAGAGGACAGAGACCCAGTACTTC	CSVGQRTETQYF
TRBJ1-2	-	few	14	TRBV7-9	TGTGCCAGCAGCTTAGTCGGCGGGTCCGATGGCTACACCTTC	CASSLVGGSDGYTF
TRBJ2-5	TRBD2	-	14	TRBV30	TGTGCCTGGAGTGTCCAGGGAGGGACGGGGACCCAGTACTTC	CAWSVQGGTGTQYF
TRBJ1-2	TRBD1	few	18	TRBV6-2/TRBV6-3	TGTGCCAGCAGGAAGGGTGCAGGACAGGGCCTAATTATCGGCGGCTACACCTTC	CASRKGAGQGLIIGGYTF
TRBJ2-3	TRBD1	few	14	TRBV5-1	TGCGCCAGCAGCGCAACAGGGGGCCCAGATACGCAGTATTTT	CASSATGGPDTQYF
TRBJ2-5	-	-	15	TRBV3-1	TGTGCCAGCAGCCATGGGGCTGGGACCCTTGGGACCCAGTACTTC	CASSHGAGTLGTQYF
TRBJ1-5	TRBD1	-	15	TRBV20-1	TGCAGTGCTAGAAGGGCGGGACAGGTTAATCAGCCCCAGCATTTT	CSARRAGQVNQPQHF
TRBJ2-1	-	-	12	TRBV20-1	TGCAGTGCTAGAAACGGTATCAATGAGCAGTTCTTC	CSARNGINEQFF
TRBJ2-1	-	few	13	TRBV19	TGTGCCAGTAGTATAGGGGGTACTGCTGAGCAGTTCTTC	CASSIGGTAEQFF
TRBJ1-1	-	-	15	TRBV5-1	TGCGCCAGCAGCTCGCGGGGACTGATGAACACTGAAGCTTTCTTT	CASSSRGLMNTEAFF
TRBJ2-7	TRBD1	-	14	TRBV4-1	TGCGCCAGCAGCCAAGGACAGGGTAGCGACGAGCAGTACTTC	CASSQGQGSDEQYF
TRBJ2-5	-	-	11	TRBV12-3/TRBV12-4	TGTGCCAGCAAGACACTAGAGACCCAGTACTTC	CASKTLETQYF
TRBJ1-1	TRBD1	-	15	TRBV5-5	TGTGCCAGCAGCTCAACCGGGACAGGGGTAGCTGAAGCTTTCTTT	CASSSTGTGVAEAFF
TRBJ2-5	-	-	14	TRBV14	TGTGCCAGCAGCCAAGTGTCGCGGCAAGAGACCCAGTACTTC	CASSQVSRQETQYF
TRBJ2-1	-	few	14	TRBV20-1	TGCAGTGCTAGGCTCACAACCGTTTTTGGTGAGCAGTTCTTC	CSARLTTVFGEQFF
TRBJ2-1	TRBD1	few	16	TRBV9	TGTGCCAGCAGCGCGGGACAGGGGGCTTCCTACAATGAGCAGTTCTTC	CASSAGQGASYNEQFF
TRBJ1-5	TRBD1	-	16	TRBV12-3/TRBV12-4	TGTGCCAGCAGTATCAGAGTAGGACAGGGTAATCAGCCCCAGCATTTT	CASSIRVGQGNQPQHF
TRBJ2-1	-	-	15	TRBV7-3	TGTGCCAGCAGCTCCGGGAGAACACCTTACAATGAGCAGTTCTTC	CASSSGRTPYNEQFF
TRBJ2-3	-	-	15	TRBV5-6	TGTGCCAGCAGCTTGATACAGGATAGCACAGATACGCAGTATTTT	CASSLIQDSTDTQYF
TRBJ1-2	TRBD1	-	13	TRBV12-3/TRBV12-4	TGTGCCAGCAAGAGGACAGGGATCTATGGCTACACCTTC	CASKRTGIYGYTF
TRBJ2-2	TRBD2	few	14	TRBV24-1	TGTGCCACCAGTGCGGGACTAGGGGTCGGGGAGCTGTTTTTT	CATSAGLGVGELFF
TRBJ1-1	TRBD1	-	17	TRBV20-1	TGCAGTGCGGTTCATAGGACAGGGGGCGGTTCGGACACTGAAGCTTTCTTT	CSAVHRTGGGSDTEAFF
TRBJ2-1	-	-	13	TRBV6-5	TGTGCCAGCAGTTACATCGGGTCGGATGAGCAGTTCTTC	CASSYIGSDEQFF
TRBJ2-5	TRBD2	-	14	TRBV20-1	TGCAGTGCTAGAAGCGGGAGTGTAGGGGAGACCCAGTACTTC	CSARSGSVGETQYF
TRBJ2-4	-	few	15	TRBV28	TGTGCCAGCAGTTGGCGGGGATCACCCAAAAACATTCAGTACTTC	CASSWRGSPKNIQYF
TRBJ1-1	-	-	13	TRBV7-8	TGTGCCAGCAGCTTTGTCCGCGAGACTGAAGCTTTCTTT	CASSFVRETEAFF
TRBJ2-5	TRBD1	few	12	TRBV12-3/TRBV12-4	TGTGCCAGCAGGGGGACAGGGGGGACCCAGTACTTC	CASRGTGGTQYF
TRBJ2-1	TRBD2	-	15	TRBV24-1	TGTGCCACCAGTGATTCCCCTAGCGGGAGAGATGAGCAGTTCTTC	CATSDSPSGRDEQFF